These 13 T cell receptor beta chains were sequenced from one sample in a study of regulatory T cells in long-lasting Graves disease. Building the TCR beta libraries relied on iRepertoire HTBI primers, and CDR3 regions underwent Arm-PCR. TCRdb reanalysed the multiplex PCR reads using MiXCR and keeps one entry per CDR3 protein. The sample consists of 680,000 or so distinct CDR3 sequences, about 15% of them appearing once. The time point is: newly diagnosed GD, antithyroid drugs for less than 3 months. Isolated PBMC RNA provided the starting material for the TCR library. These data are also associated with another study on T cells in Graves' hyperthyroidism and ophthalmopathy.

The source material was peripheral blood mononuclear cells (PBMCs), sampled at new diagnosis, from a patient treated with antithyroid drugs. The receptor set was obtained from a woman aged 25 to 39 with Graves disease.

The CDR3 loop reads CASSRQGAELGYTF. CDR3 bases: TGTGCCAGCTCGAGACAGGGGGCGGAGCTTGGCTACACCTTC. This sequence joins TRBV18 and TRBJ1-2; 10 bases line up with TRBD1. The CDR3 length is 14 residues. In germline, CDR1 is KGHSH, CDR2 LQKENI. V lost 6 bases, J lost 7 bases, and 8 bases stayed unmatched.

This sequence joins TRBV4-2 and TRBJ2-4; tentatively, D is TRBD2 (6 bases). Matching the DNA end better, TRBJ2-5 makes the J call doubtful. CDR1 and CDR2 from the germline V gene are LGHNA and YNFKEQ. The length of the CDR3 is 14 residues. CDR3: CASSQASGAETQYF. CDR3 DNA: TGTGCCAGCAGCCAAGCGTCGGGAGCAGAGACCCAGTACTTC.

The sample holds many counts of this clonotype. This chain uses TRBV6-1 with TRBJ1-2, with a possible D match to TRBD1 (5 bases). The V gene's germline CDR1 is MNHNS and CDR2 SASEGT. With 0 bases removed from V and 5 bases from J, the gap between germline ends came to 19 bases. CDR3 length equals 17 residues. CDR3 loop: CASSEAGGATMRYGYTF. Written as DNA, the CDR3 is TGTGCCAGCAGTGAAGCCGGCGGGGCAACTATGCGATATGGCTACACCTTC.

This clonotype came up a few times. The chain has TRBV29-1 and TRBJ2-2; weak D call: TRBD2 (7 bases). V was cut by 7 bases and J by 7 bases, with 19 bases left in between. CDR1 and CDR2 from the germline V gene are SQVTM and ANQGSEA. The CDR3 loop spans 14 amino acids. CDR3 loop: CSGGGGGVGGELFF. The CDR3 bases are TGCAGCGGTGGGGGCGGGGGAGTTGGCGGGGAGCTGTTTTTT.

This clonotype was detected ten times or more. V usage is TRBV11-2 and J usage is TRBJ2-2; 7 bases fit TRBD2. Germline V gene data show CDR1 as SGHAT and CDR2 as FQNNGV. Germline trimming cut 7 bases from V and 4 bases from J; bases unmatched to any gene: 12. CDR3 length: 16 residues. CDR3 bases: TGTGCCAGCACCTGGGGGGGGATGAGGGGCACCGGGGAGCTGTTTTTT. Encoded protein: CASTWGGMRGTGELFF.

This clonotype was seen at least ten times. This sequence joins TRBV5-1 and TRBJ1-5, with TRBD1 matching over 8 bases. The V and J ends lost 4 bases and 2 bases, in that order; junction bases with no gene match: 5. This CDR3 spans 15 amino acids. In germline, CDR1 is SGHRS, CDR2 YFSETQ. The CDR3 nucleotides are TGCGCCAGCAGCAAGACAGGGGACGGCAATCAGCCCCAGCATTTT. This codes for CASSKTGDGNQPQHF. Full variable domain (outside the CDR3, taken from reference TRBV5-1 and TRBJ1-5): KAGVTQTPRYLIKTRGQQVTLSCSPISGHRSVSWYQQTPGQGLQFLFEYFSETQRNKGNFPGRFSGRQFSNSRSEMNVSTLELGDSALYLCASSKTGDGNQPQHFGDGTRLSIL.

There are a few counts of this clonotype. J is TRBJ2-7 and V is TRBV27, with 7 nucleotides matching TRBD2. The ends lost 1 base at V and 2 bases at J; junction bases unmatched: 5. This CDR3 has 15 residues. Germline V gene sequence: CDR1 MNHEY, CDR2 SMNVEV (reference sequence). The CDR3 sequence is CASSLWGGLTYEQYF. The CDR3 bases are TGTGCCAGCAGTTTATGGGGGGGGTTGACCTACGAGCAGTACTTC.

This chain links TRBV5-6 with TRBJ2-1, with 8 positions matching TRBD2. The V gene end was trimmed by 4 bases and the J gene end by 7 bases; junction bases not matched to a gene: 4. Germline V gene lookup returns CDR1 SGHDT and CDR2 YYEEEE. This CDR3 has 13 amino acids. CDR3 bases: TGTGCCAGCAGCAGGACTAGCTGGAATGAGCAGTTCTTC. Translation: CASSRTSWNEQFF.

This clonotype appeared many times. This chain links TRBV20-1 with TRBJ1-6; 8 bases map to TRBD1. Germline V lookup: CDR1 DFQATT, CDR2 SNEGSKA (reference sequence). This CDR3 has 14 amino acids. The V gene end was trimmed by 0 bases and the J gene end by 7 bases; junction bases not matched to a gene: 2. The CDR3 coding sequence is TGCAGTGCTAGAGATCAGGGGGCAAATTCACCCCTCCACTTT. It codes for CSARDQGANSPLHF.

The CDR3 region has the DNA TGTGCCATCAGCCCGACTAGCGGGACGAATGAGCAGTTCTTC. This sequence encodes CAISPTSGTNEQFF. The genes are TRBV10-3 and TRBJ2-1; 11 nucleotides align to TRBD2. V lost 6 bases to trimming and J lost 7 bases; unmatched junction nucleotides: 5. The germline V gene has CDR1 ENHRY and CDR2 SYGVKD. The CDR3 length is 14 residues.

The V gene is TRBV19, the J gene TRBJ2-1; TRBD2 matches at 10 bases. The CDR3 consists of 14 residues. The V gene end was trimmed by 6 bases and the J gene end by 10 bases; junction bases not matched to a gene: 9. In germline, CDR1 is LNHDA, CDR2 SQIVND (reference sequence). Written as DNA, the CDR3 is TGTGCCAGTAGAAGCGGGAGGGTGATAACAGAGCAGTTCTTC. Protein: CASRSGRVITEQFF.

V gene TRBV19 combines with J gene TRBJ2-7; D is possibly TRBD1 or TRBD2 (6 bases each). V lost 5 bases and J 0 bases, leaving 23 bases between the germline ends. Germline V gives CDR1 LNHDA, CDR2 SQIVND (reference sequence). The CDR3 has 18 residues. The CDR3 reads CASSARSRGLRSSYEQYF. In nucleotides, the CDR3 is TGTGCCAGTAGTGCGCGTAGCAGGGGACTTCGAAGCTCCTACGAGCAGTACTTC.

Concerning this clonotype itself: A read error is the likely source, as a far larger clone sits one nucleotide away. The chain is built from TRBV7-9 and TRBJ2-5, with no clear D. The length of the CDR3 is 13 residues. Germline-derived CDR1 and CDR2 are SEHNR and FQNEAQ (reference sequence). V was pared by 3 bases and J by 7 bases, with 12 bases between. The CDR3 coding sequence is TGTGCCAGCAGCTTTTACGGTAGTGGGACCCAGTACTTC. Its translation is CASSFYGSGTQYF.